The clone carrying this T cell receptor (beta chain) has more than one count but fewer than ten. Its antigen is unidentified. The trim removed 2 bases at V and 4 bases at J, leaving 5 bases unmatched. Germline loops: CDR1 DFQATT, CDR2 SNEGSKA (reference sequence). The CDR3 totals 14 residues. The data derive from a study of T cells in Graves' hyperthyroidism and ophthalmopathy. Findings and limits, study-wide: The model anticipated ophthalmopathy a median about 7 months pre-onset.

Ophthalmopathy patients had moderate-to-severe active disease, CAS ≥3, NOSPECS ≥4, and disease duration under 3 months. Investigators excluded patients with uncontrolled infection, other autoimmune disease, pregnancy or lactation. Using RNA transcripts as the source, TCR beta CDR3 regions were amplified. HTBI primers drove first-round RT-PCR of the TCR CDR3. Via MiXCR, TCRdb re-called the multiplex PCR reads, giving one row per CDR3 protein. The sample yields a few hundred thousand distinct CDR3 sequences, about 16% seen once. The sample taken for sequencing was blood. The V and J genes are TRBV20-1 and TRBJ1-5, with 7 bases matching TRBD1. The origin of this receptor is a woman aged 40 to 49 with Graves' ophthalmopathy. The CDR3 nucleotides are TGCAGTGCTAGAAGTGACAGGGAAAATCAGCCCCAGCATTTT. Amino acids: CSARSDRENQPQHF.